One sample yielded the 25 T cell receptor beta chains listed below, sequenced in a study of beta chain features in type 1 diabetes. TCRB transcripts that were expressed got sequenced, as all of the isolated RNA had been reverse transcribed. TCRdb's table, derived via immunoSEQ multiplex PCR, lists solely in-frame clones and lacks some. The sample contains about 340,000 clones, approximately 12% of which appear only once. Study-level results: The study found moderately but significantly shorter TCRB CDR3s in all four CD4+ subsets of Type 1 diabetes patients.

These TCRs' antigens remain unknown. Sequencing was performed on naive CD4+ T cells from blood. These receptors originate from a woman aged 18-29 years with type 1 diabetes.

This chain uses TRBV18 with TRBJ2-1; possibly TRBD2 for D (6 bases). Trimming removed 6 bases at V and 2 bases at J, with 17 bases between. This CDR3 has 16 residues. CDR1 is KGHSH and CDR2 is LQKENI in the germline V gene. Here the CDR3 DNA reads TGTGCCAGCTCCCACATCGAGACGGGGGCCTACAATGAGCAGTTCTTC. It encodes CASSHIETGAYNEQFF.

The V gene is TRBV6-6, the J gene TRBJ1-5, with D maybe TRBD1 (5 bases). V lost 7 bases, J lost 6 bases, and 19 bases lay in between. CDR1 MNHNY and CDR2 SVGAGI come from the germline V gene (reference sequence). This CDR3 is built from 15 residues. CDR3 residues: CASNPYTGRGQPQHF. CDR3 coding DNA: TGTGCCAGCAACCCCTACACCGGGAGGGGTCAGCCCCAGCATTTT.

This clone was detected a few times. The chain links TRBV5-6 to TRBJ1-2, with D possibly TRBD1 on 6 matching bases. V was clipped by 3 bases and J by 8 bases, with 14 bases between them. This CDR3 contains 13 residues. Looked up from germline, CDR1 is SGHDT and CDR2 is YYEEEE. DNA for the CDR3: TGTGCCAGCAGCTACACAGGGATTAGGGGCTACACCTTC. Translated, it gives CASSYTGIRGYTF. Based on the CDR3 plus reference TRBV5-6 and TRBJ1-2, the full variable domain is DAGVTQSPTHLIKTRGQQVTLRCSPKSGHDTVSWYQQALGQGPQFIFQYYEEEERQRGNFPDRFSGHQFPNYSSELNVNALLLGDSALYLCASSYTGIRGYTFGSGTRLTVV.

Concerning this clone itself: The germline gene is not matched at one end of the junction; a read error may be the cause. The chain employs TRBV7-2 and TRBJ2-4; TRBD1 is a possible D gene (6 bases). CDR1 SGHTA and CDR2 FQGNSA come from the germline V gene. The CDR3 is 11 residues long. The CDR3 DNA reads as TGTGCCAGCAGCTTAGGTGGGGGCCTCGGGTTC. Its protein product is CASSLGGGLGF.

The chain has TRBV19 and TRBJ2-2; TRBD2 is a possible D gene (6 bases). With 7 bases removed from V and 7 bases from J, the gap between germline ends came to 16 bases. The germline CDR1 and CDR2 sequences are LNHDA and SQIVND (reference sequence). The length of the CDR3 is 14 residues. CDR3 residues: CASKVGGTGGELFF. The CDR3 DNA sequence: TGTGCCAGTAAGGTTGGCGGGACGGGCGGGGAGCTGTTTTTT.

This clone was seen a few times. The chain employs TRBV7-2 and TRBJ2-1; TRBD2 is a possible D gene (6 bases). CDR1 and CDR2 from the germline V gene are SGHTA and FQGNSA. Trimming took off 4 bases at V and 6 bases at J, with 16 bases between the two ends. The CDR3 totals 15 residues. The CDR3 region is CASSWARGISNEQFF. In nucleotides, the CDR3 is TGTGCCAGCAGCTGGGCTCGCGGGATCTCCAATGAGCAGTTCTTC.

The chain employs TRBV25-1 and TRBJ2-5, with D possibly being TRBD2 (6 bases). The CDR3 is 17 residues long. V lost 2 bases and J 2 bases, leaving 18 bases between the germline ends. In germline, CDR1 is MGHDK, CDR2 SYGVNS. CDR3 loop: CASSEGGVGGRQETQYF. CDR3 DNA: TGTGCCAGCAGTGAAGGGGGAGTTGGAGGGAGGCAAGAGACCCAGTACTTC. Full variable domain (rest looked up from reference TRBV25-1 and TRBJ2-5): EADIYQTPRYLVIGTGKKITLECSQTMGHDKMYWYQQDPGMELHLIHYSYGVNSTEKGDLSSESTVSRIRTEHFPLTLESARPSHTSQYLCASSEGGVGGRQETQYFGPGTRLLVL.

This clone has a handful of counts. The J gene is TRBJ1-2, the V gene TRBV7-2; 7 nucleotides match TRBD1. CDR3 length: 13 amino acids. The V segment lost 5 bases and the J segment 8 bases; nucleotides outside the gene matches: 8. The germline gives CDR1 SGHTA, CDR2 FQGNSA. Here the CDR3 reads CASSEDRVGGYTF. CDR3 coding DNA: TGTGCCAGCAGCGAAGACAGGGTGGGCGGCTACACCTTC.

This clone was recorded a few times. This chain uses TRBV5-6 with TRBJ2-4, with D uncertain. CDR1 SGHDT and CDR2 YYEEEE come from the germline V gene. The CDR3 contains 11 residues. V lost 4 bases, J lost 8 bases, and 7 bases lay in between. CDR3 DNA: TGTGCCAGCAGCATAGAGGACATTCAGTACTTC. Translating it yields CASSIEDIQYF.

The J gene is TRBJ2-7, the V gene TRBV21-1; TRBD1, the table's D call, was not compared with the DNA. TRBV21-1 is a known pseudogene. The CDR3 covers 15 residues. CDR3 coding DNA: TGTGCCAGTAACCGGACAGGGACCTTCTCCTACGAGCAGTACGTC. Translating it yields CASNRTGTFSYEQYV.

This clone was seen more than once but under ten times. The rearrangement joins TRBV12-5 to TRBJ2-2; 10 bases are shared with TRBD1. This CDR3 comprises 16 residues. Per germline, CDR1 LGHNT and CDR2 FRNRAP. V lost 1 base, J lost 6 bases, and 5 bases stayed unmatched. The CDR3: CASGLDAGQGPGELFF. DNA for the CDR3: TGTGCTAGTGGTTTGGATGCGGGACAGGGGCCCGGGGAGCTGTTTTTT.

The CDR3 protein is CASSYTRNTEAFF. CDR3 bases: TGTGCCAGCAGTTACACAAGGAACACTGAAGCTTTCTTT. This rearrangement joins TRBV6-5 to TRBJ1-1, with D unresolved. The V and J ends lost 2 bases and 1 base respectively, with 5 bases between them. This CDR3 is built from 13 residues. Germline-derived CDR1 and CDR2 are MNHEY and SVGAGI.

The chain employs TRBV5-1 and TRBJ1-2, with 10 bases aligning to TRBD1. After removal of 7 bases from V and 2 bases from J, the junction contained 2 bases not matched to a gene. CDR1 and CDR2 (germline): SGHRS, YFSETQ. This CDR3 region has 13 residues. Here the CDR3 reads CASGGQGNYGYTF. The CDR3, as DNA: TGCGCCAGCGGGGGACAGGGGAACTATGGCTACACCTTC.

The chain carries TRBV5-4 and TRBJ2-1, with 8 nucleotides matching TRBD2. The CDR3 extends over 15 amino acids. V lost 4 bases, J lost 3 bases, and 6 bases stayed unmatched. Germline loops: CDR1 SGHNT, CDR2 YYREEE (reference sequence). The CDR3 nucleotides read TGTGCCAGCAGCGCCGGGACTAGATACTACAATGAGCAGTTCTTC. It is translated as CASSAGTRYYNEQFF.

The V call is TRBV7-9, the J call TRBJ2-3; no firm D call. CDR1 and CDR2 (germline): SEHNR, FQNEAQ (reference sequence). This CDR3 is built from 17 residues. The V and J ends lost 5 bases and 0 bases respectively, with 18 bases between them. The CDR3 DNA follows: TGTGCCAGCAGCCGTAACGTACGGCGGCAGAGCACAGATACGCAGTATTTT. Amino acid sequence: CASSRNVRRQSTDTQYF. Full variable domain (outside the CDR3, taken from reference TRBV7-9 and TRBJ2-3): DTGVSQNPRHKITKRGQNVTFRCDPISEHNRLYWYRQTLGQGPEFLTYFQNEAQLEKSRLLSDRFSAERPKGSFSTLEIQRTEQGDSAMYLCASSRNVRRQSTDTQYFGPGTRLTVL.

A note on this clone: The same CDR3 also results from other DNA sequences found in this sample. This chain joins TRBV30 and TRBJ2-3, with 7 positions matching TRBD2. The CDR3 covers 15 residues. Germline lookup yields CDR1 GTSNPN and CDR2 SVGIG (reference sequence). The V and J ends lost 0 bases and 1 base, in that order; junction bases with no gene match: 4. The CDR3 loop reads CAWSVSSGRTDTQYF. CDR3 DNA sequence: TGTGCCTGGAGTGTATCTAGCGGACGCACAGATACGCAGTATTTT.

As regards this clone: The junction does not match germline at one end; this may be a read error. The chain uses TRBV2 and TRBJ2-2, with D perhaps matching TRBD2 (6 bases). The CDR3 covers 15 residues. Germline assignment: CDR1 SNHLY and CDR2 FYNNEI. The DNA of the CDR3 is TGTGCCACCAGTGGGTGGAGGGAGCCCACCGGGGAGCTGTTTTTT. Protein: CATSGWREPTGELFF. Based on the CDR3 plus reference TRBV2 and TRBJ2-2, the full variable domain is EPEVTQTPSHQVTQMGQEVILRCVPISNHLYFYWYRQILGQKVEFLVSFYNNEISEKSEIFDDQFSVERPDGSNFTLKIRSTKLEDSAMYFCATSGWREPTGELFFGEGSRLTVL.

This clone showed up just a few times. CDR3: CASSVGLNTEAFF. In DNA form, the CDR3 reads TGTGCCAGCAGTGTCGGACTAAACACTGAAGCTTTCTTT. This chain joins TRBV6-1 and TRBJ1-1; D is ambiguous. The germline V and J ends were trimmed by 4 bases and 2 bases, with 8 bases remaining between them. Germline V CDR1 and CDR2: MNHNS, SASEGT. The CDR3 has 13 residues.

CDR3 amino acids: CASSLSRGNYGYTF. The CDR3 DNA sequence: TGTGCCAGCAGCTTGTCAAGGGGAAACTATGGCTACACCTTC. V is TRBV5-4 and J is TRBJ1-2, with D possibly TRBD1 on 5 matching bases. This CDR3 is 14 amino acids long. Germline loops: CDR1 SGHNT, CDR2 YYREEE (reference sequence). Trimming removed 1 base at V and 2 bases at J, with 9 bases between. Full variable domain (remainder filled in from reference TRBV5-4 and TRBJ1-2): ETGVTQSPTHLIKTRGQQVTLRCSSQSGHNTVSWYQQALGQGPQFIFQYYREEENGRGNFPPRFSGLQFPNYSSELNVNALELDDSALYLCASSLSRGNYGYTFGSGTRLTVV.

V usage is TRBV5-6 and J usage is TRBJ2-5, with a possible D match to TRBD2 (5 bases). This CDR3 is 13 amino acids long. CDR1 and CDR2 (germline): SGHDT, YYEEEE. V was clipped by 4 bases and J by 0 bases, with 7 bases between them. The CDR3 nucleotides read TGTGCCAGCAGCAGGGAGTACCAAGAGACCCAGTACTTC. Encoded protein: CASSREYQETQYF. The full variable domain, in which reference TRBV5-6 and TRBJ2-5 provide the parts outside the CDR3, is DAGVTQSPTHLIKTRGQQVTLRCSPKSGHDTVSWYQQALGQGPQFIFQYYEEEERQRGNFPDRFSGHQFPNYSSELNVNALLLGDSALYLCASSREYQETQYFGPGTRLLVL.

The rearrangement uses TRBV5-1 and TRBJ2-1; TRBD2 matches at 9 bases. V lost 5 bases to trimming and J lost 7 bases; unmatched junction nucleotides: 10. The V gene's germline CDR1 is SGHRS and CDR2 YFSETQ. The CDR3 has 15 residues. CDR3 amino acids: CASRFSGRKGNEQFF. CDR3 in DNA: TGCGCCAGCAGATTCAGCGGGAGGAAGGGGAATGAGCAGTTCTTC.

CDR3 sequence: CASSFPSGGYTF. CDR3 DNA sequence: TGTGCCAGCAGCTTCCCTTCTGGCGGCTACACCTTC. The V gene is TRBV5-4, the J gene TRBJ1-2; D gene uncertain. Germline CDR1 reads SGHNT; CDR2 reads YYREEE (reference sequence). CDR3 size: 12 residues. The V gene lost 2 bases and the J gene lost 8 bases, with 10 bases spanning the gap.

The chain couples TRBV18 to TRBJ2-7, with D possibly matching TRBD2 (7 bases). The V end was cut by 3 bases, the J end by 2 bases, with 14 bases between. Germline V lookup: CDR1 KGHSH, CDR2 LQKENI. The CDR3 consists of 15 residues. The CDR3 reads CASSPMGGATYEQYV. The CDR3 region has the DNA TGTGCCAGCTCACCCATGGGGGGGGCAACCTACGAGCAGTACGTC.

The rearrangement joins TRBV29-1 to TRBJ1-1, with D perhaps matching TRBD1 (5 bases). V was trimmed by 7 bases and J by 0 bases, leaving 12 bases between them. This CDR3 comprises 13 residues. Germline V gene lookup returns CDR1 SQVTM and CDR2 ANQGSEA. CDR3 in amino acids: CSANGHMNTEAFF. CDR3 coding DNA: TGCAGCGCCAATGGACACATGAACACTGAAGCTTTCTTT.

This sequence joins TRBV19 and TRBJ1-1; no clear D gene. Per germline, CDR1 LNHDA and CDR2 SQIVND (reference sequence). The CDR3 runs to 14 residues. V was cut by 2 bases and J by 1 base, with 8 bases left in between. CDR3 sequence (DNA): TGTGCCAGTAGTATATCGGGGTCGAACACTGAAGCTTTCTTT. It codes for CASSISGSNTEAFF. Filled out from reference TRBV19 and TRBJ1-1, the complete variable domain reads DGGITQSPKYLFRKEGQNVTLSCEQNLNHDAMYWYRQDPGQGLRLIYYSQIVNDFQKGDIAEGYSVSREKKESFPLTVTSAQKNPTAFYLCASSISGSNTEAFFGQGTRLTVV.